What follows is one TCR beta chain and its context. The data derive from a study of early T cells in non-severe SARS-CoV-2 infection. Unique molecular identifiers were added to individual cDNA molecules. TCRdb re-called the 5' RACE reads through MiXCR, storing one row per CDR3 protein. The repertoire consists of more than 95,000 distinct CDR3 sequences, with 16% occurring once and the leading ten covering 0.95% to 1.5%. This receptor was obtained from an adult who was a healthcare worker with PCR-confirmed SARS-CoV-2 infection or an uninfected control (not recorded which). The sequencing sample was made of whole blood.

As DNA, the CDR3 is TGTGCCAGCAGTTCCTTAGCGGGAGGAGCAGAGACCCAGTACTTC. Translated, it gives CASSSLAGGAETQYF. The J gene is TRBJ2-5, the V gene TRBV28; 10 nucleotides match TRBD2. The V segment lost 4 bases and the J segment 4 bases; nucleotides outside the gene matches: 6. The CDR3 runs 15 residues. Per germline, CDR1 MDHEN and CDR2 SYDVKM.